Listed here is a single TCR beta chain. The entry originates in a study of blood T cell repertoires in COVID-19. About the research overall: The samples span acute and convalescent COVID-19 from the United States, Italy and Spain. Sample material is recorded as cDNA or gDNA derived from T cells, B-cell-depleted T cells, or PBMCs.

The ends were cut back, 3 bases at V and 5 bases at J, with 8 bases in the middle. Germline V CDR1 and CDR2: LNHDA, SQIVND (reference sequence). The CDR3 length is 13 residues. Authors' methods: Counts of nucleated cells, estimated from reference gene primer amplification, were obtained. Libraries were prepared by immunoSEQ multiplex PCR; TCRdb keeps only in-frame clonotypes and omits some of them. The DNA was the basis for D and trimming; V, J and clone size are from that table. In the table there are over 85,000 clones, roughly 86% of which are singletons. This sequence was found in a human donor in a cohort sampled during active COVID-19. The chain uses TRBV19 and TRBJ1-5, with a possible D match to TRBD1 (5 bases). The sample comprised peripheral blood. CDR3: CASSIDSYQPQHF. Here the CDR3 DNA reads TGTGCCAGTAGTATTGACAGTTATCAGCCCCAGCATTTT. Full variable domain (rest looked up from reference TRBV19 and TRBJ1-5): DGGITQSPKYLFRKEGQNVTLSCEQNLNHDAMYWYRQDPGQGLRLIYYSQIVNDFQKGDIAEGYSVSREKKESFPLTVTSAQKNPTAFYLCASSIDSYQPQHFGDGTRLSIL.